This passage covers 18 T cell receptor beta chains from one sample sequenced in a study of blood T cells in healthy people across ages. A second PCR of 7 to 11 cycles used a sample-barcoded 5' primer and a J-beta primer mix. TCRdb re-derived calls from the 5' RACE reads in MiXCR, one entry per CDR3 protein. The table includes hundreds of thousands of distinct CDR3 sequences, around 43% detected once. Material: blood. These receptor sequences come from a man between 60 and 70 years old in good health.

The rearrangement joins TRBV7-2 to TRBJ2-7; the D call may be TRBD1 or TRBD2 (5 bases each). Germline loops: CDR1 SGHTA, CDR2 FQGNSA. With 5 bases removed from V and 2 bases from J, the gap between germline ends came to 13 bases. The CDR3 has 14 residues. The CDR3 sequence: CASSTGRNPYEQYF. As DNA, the CDR3 is TGTGCCAGCAGCACGGGACGGAATCCCTACGAGCAGTACTTC.

The chain links TRBV2 to TRBJ2-5, with a possible D match to TRBD1 (5 bases). The CDR3 extends over 14 amino acids. V was clipped by 7 bases and J by 0 bases, with 12 bases between them. The germline CDR1 and CDR2 sequences are SNHLY and FYNNEI. The DNA of the CDR3 is TGTGCCAGCATCTTGGGGCCAGACCAAGAGACCCAGTACTTC. This codes for CASILGPDQETQYF.

The chain joins TRBV12-3 or TRBV12-4 to TRBJ2-7; a weak D match, TRBD2 (6 bases). The CDR3 spans 17 residues. Trimming took 0 bases from V and 2 from J, leaving 17 bases between them. CDR3 sequence: CASSLAFRDLNAYEQYF. As DNA, the CDR3 is TGTGCCAGCAGTTTAGCGTTCCGGGACTTAAACGCCTACGAGCAGTACTTC.

This chain connects TRBV12-3 or TRBV12-4 to TRBJ2-3, with D maybe TRBD2 (5 bases). The CDR3 has 12 residues. Trimming stripped 5 bases from V and 5 bases from J, with 8 bases between. CDR3: CASSGRVDTQYF. CDR3 nucleotides: TGTGCCAGCAGTGGGAGAGTAGATACGCAGTATTTT.

This clonotype was detected a few times. The J gene is TRBJ2-3, the V gene TRBV27, with 12 bases identical to TRBD1. The ends lost 6 bases at V and 1 base at J; junction bases unmatched: 5. The CDR3 runs 16 residues. Germline values: CDR1 MNHEY, CDR2 SMNVEV (reference sequence). The CDR3 reads CASRGQGALRTDTQYF. CDR3 sequence (DNA): TGTGCCAGCAGGGGACAGGGGGCGCTTCGCACAGATACGCAGTATTTT.

The genes are TRBV3-1 and TRBJ1-2; a weak D match, TRBD1 (5 bases). This CDR3 contains 14 residues. The germline V and J ends were trimmed by 1 base and 8 bases, with 14 bases remaining between them. CDR1 is LGHDT, CDR2 YNNKEL, per germline (reference sequence). The CDR3 DNA reads TGTGCCAGCAGCCAAGTAAGGGCAGGGAGAGGCTACACCTTC. Translation gives CASSQVRAGRGYTF.

This clonotype showed up just a few times. The rearrangement uses TRBV5-6 and TRBJ2-5, with a possible D match to TRBD2 (6 bases). Germline lookup yields CDR1 SGHDT and CDR2 YYEEEE. The V gene lost 6 bases and the J gene lost 5 bases, with 17 bases spanning the gap. This CDR3 is 14 amino acids long. The DNA for the CDR3 is TGTGCCAGCAACCTGGGCGGGGTGTTGGAGACCCAGTACTTC. The encoded protein is CASNLGGVLETQYF. Together with reference TRBV5-6 and TRBJ2-5, the CDR3 gives the full variable domain: DAGVTQSPTHLIKTRGQQVTLRCSPKSGHDTVSWYQQALGQGPQFIFQYYEEEERQRGNFPDRFSGHQFPNYSSELNVNALLLGDSALYLCASNLGGVLETQYFGPGTRLLVL.

The chain couples TRBV2 to TRBJ2-7; tentative D call: TRBD2 (5 bases). The CDR3 extends over 11 amino acids. The V end was cut by 8 bases, the J end by 6 bases, with 11 bases between. Germline-derived CDR1 and CDR2 are SNHLY and FYNNEI. CDR3 DNA: TGTGCCAGCCAGGTTGGAGGCGAGCAGTACTTC. It yields the protein CASQVGGEQYF.

A few counts support this clonotype. The rearrangement joins TRBV10-3 to TRBJ1-4, with unresolved D. This CDR3 contains 13 residues. The V gene lost 4 bases and the J gene lost 8 bases, with 11 bases spanning the gap. The germline V gene encodes CDR1 ENHRY and CDR2 SYGVKD. CDR3 in DNA: TGTGCCATCAGTGTAACCATCCGAGAAAAACTGTTTTTT. Translated, it gives CAISVTIREKLFF.

The chain carries TRBV20-1 and TRBJ2-1, with 10 bases lining up with TRBD2. Germline V gene lookup returns CDR1 DFQATT and CDR2 SNEGSKA (reference sequence). This CDR3 has 15 amino acids. Unmatched junction bases numbered 7, after V lost 7 bases and J lost 1 base. CDR3 in DNA: TGCAGTGGGCTAGCGGGGGCTACGTCCTACAATGAGCAGTTCTTC. Translating it yields CSGLAGATSYNEQFF.

The chain joins TRBV7-9 to TRBJ2-7; 8 bases are shared with TRBD1. The CDR3 consists of 17 residues. The germline gives CDR1 SEHNR, CDR2 FQNEAQ (reference sequence). J gave up 2 bases and V 1 base, and 10 bases lay outside the gene matches. The CDR3: CASSLDPRDRSTYEQYF. CDR3 coding DNA: TGTGCCAGCAGCTTAGACCCTCGGGACAGGTCGACCTACGAGCAGTACTTC. Variable domain in full (rest from reference TRBV7-9 and TRBJ2-7): DTGVSQNPRHKITKRGQNVTFRCDPISEHNRLYWYRQTLGQGPEFLTYFQNEAQLEKSRLLSDRFSAERPKGSFSTLEIQRTEQGDSAMYLCASSLDPRDRSTYEQYFGPGTRLTVT.

Comment on this clonotype: Sequence at one end of the junction differs from germline and may be a read error. This rearrangement joins TRBV15 to TRBJ1-6; tentative D call: TRBD1 (5 bases). CDR1 is LNHNV and CDR2 is YYDKDF in the germline V gene (reference sequence). This CDR3 is 13 amino acids long. The CDR3 loop is CAISVGADSPLHF. The CDR3 DNA is TGTGCCATCAGCGTAGGGGCGGATTCACCCCTCCACTTT.

The rearrangement joins TRBV7-9 to TRBJ1-2; D is possibly TRBD1 (5 bases). CDR1 and CDR2 from the germline V gene are SEHNR and FQNEAQ (reference sequence). Deletions cut 5 bases from V and 8 bases from J, with 21 bases between. CDR3 length equals 15 residues. As DNA, the CDR3 is TGTGCCAGCAGCGCCCAGGGTTTTTTTCTCCAAGGCTACACCTTC. Amino acids: CASSAQGFFLQGYTF.

As concerns this clonotype: This could be a read error, since a much larger clone is one nucleotide away. V usage is TRBV14 and J usage is TRBJ2-5, with 10 bases aligning to TRBD1. CDR1 is SGHDN and CDR2 is FVKESK in the germline V gene. The CDR3 loop spans 16 amino acids. The CDR3 region has the DNA TGTGCCGGCAGCCAAGGGACAGGGGTAATGCAAGAGACCCAGTACTTC. It specifies CAGSQGTGVMQETQYF.

With regard to this clonotype: A read error is possible here, since a much larger clone lies one base away. This sequence joins TRBV4-1 and TRBJ2-1; D may be TRBD2 (6 bases). The DNA end is a closer match to TRBJ2-7, so the J assignment may be wrong. The CDR3 loop spans 17 amino acids. Germline-derived CDR1 and CDR2 are MGHRA and YSYEKL. The CDR3 loop is CASSQGGVLGSYNEQYF. CDR3 coding DNA: TGCGCCAGCAGCCAAGGGGGGGTCTTGGGGTCCTACAATGAGCAGTACTTC.

This clonotype was picked up many times. The chain links TRBV30 to TRBJ1-6; D gene unclear. CDR3 length: 15 amino acids. The germline V gene encodes CDR1 GTSNPN and CDR2 SVGIG (reference sequence). V was shortened by 0 bases and J by 6 bases, with 12 bases between the two germline ends. CDR3 coding DNA: TGTGCCTGGAGTGTAGCTCCTGTGGGTAATTCACCCCTCCACTTT. It translates to CAWSVAPVGNSPLHF.

The sample holds a few counts of this clonotype. The rearrangement joins TRBV24-1 to TRBJ1-1; no reliable D call. The CDR3 spans 13 residues. Trimming removed 3 bases at V and 6 bases at J, with 10 bases between. Germline-derived CDR1 and CDR2 are KGHDR and SFDVKD. The CDR3 coding sequence is TGTGCCACCAGTGATGACACTGGGCCTGAAGCTTTCTTT. Protein sequence: CATSDDTGPEAFF.

The genes are TRBV18 and TRBJ1-2, with a tentative D call TRBD1 (5 bases). V lost 4 bases, J lost 5 bases, and 11 bases lay in between. Germline lookup yields CDR1 KGHSH and CDR2 LQKENI. The CDR3 spans 13 residues. The DNA of the CDR3 is TGTGCCAGCTCACGTACAGGACCATATGGCTACACCTTC. Translated: CASSRTGPYGYTF.